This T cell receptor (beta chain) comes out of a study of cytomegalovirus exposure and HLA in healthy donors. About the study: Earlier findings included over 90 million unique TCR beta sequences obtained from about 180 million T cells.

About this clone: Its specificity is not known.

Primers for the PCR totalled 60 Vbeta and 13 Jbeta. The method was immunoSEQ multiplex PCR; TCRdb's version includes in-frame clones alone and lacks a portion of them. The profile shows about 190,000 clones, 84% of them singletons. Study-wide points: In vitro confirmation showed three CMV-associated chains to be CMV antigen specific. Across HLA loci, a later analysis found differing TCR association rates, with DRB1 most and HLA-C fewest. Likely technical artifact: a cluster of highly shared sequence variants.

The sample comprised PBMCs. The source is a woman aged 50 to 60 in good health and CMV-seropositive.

This chain's CDR3 is CASSQGLGRAKETQYF. Written as DNA, the CDR3 is TGCGCCAGCAGCCAAGGGTTAGGCAGGGCCAAGGAGACCCAGTACTTC. The rearrangement joins TRBV4-1 to TRBJ2-5; maybe TRBD1 (5 bases). The CDR3 consists of 16 residues. CDR1 MGHRA and CDR2 YSYEKL come from the germline V gene. V was shortened by 1 base and J by 5 bases, with 17 bases between the two germline ends.